The rows below give T cell receptor beta chains drawn from one sample of a study of cytotoxic CD8 clonotypes in ibrutinib-treated CLL. The data were produced by immunoSEQ multiplex PCR, yet TCRdb's version contains in-frame clones alone and is incomplete. Found here are about 58,000 clones, more than 70% of them singletons; the top ten hold about 40%. Sequencing used PBMCs, obtained after 12 months of ibrutinib treatment. All receptors come from a human donor with chronic lymphocytic leukemia. Each CDR3 is given with its conserved first and last residue. A D gene is named only where the DNA matches it firmly. Part of the rows lack a size; the others show once, few, many or a class for expanded clones.

v_gene: TRBV5-1
abundance: .
d_gene: TRBD1
j_gene: TRBJ1-4
CDR3aa: CASSPGQGNHIGELFF
CDR3nt: TGCGCCAGCAGCCCTGGACAGGGAAATCATATTGGGGAACTGTTTTTT

v_gene: TRBV6-1
abundance: .
d_gene: .
j_gene: TRBJ1-1
CDR3aa: CASSFLNTEAFF
CDR3nt: TGTGCCAGCTCTTTCCTGAACACTGAAGCTTTCTTT

v_gene: TRBV28
abundance: .
d_gene: TRBD1
j_gene: TRBJ2-7
CDR3aa: CASSPHPTGVEPYEQYF
CDR3nt: TGTGCCAGCAGTCCCCACCCTACAGGGGTCGAGCCCTACGAGCAGTACTTC

v_gene: TRBV27
abundance: .
d_gene: .
j_gene: TRBJ2-5
CDR3aa: CASSQPTTKETQYF
CDR3nt: TGTGCCAGCAGTCAACCGACAACCAAAGAGACCCAGTACTTC

v_gene: TRBV6-6
abundance: .
d_gene: TRBD1
j_gene: TRBJ1-5
CDR3aa: CASSYSSGQGNQPQHF
CDR3nt: TGTGCCAGCAGTTACTCAAGCGGACAGGGGAACCAGCCCCAGCATTTT

v_gene: TRBV2
abundance: few
d_gene: .
j_gene: TRBJ1-5
CDR3aa: CASSSGVGQPQHF
CDR3nt: TGTGCCAGCAGCTCAGGGGTAGGGCAGCCCCAGCATTTT

v_gene: TRBV20-1
abundance: once
d_gene: .
j_gene: TRBJ2-5
CDR3aa: CSAPDIETQYF
CDR3nt: TGCAGTGCTCCGGATATAGAGACCCAGTACTTC

v_gene: TRBV30
abundance: once
d_gene: TRBD2
j_gene: TRBJ2-2
CDR3aa: CAWRGPGLAGGYTGELFF
CDR3nt: TGTGCCTGGAGAGGACCGGGACTAGCGGGAGGATACACCGGGGAGCTGTTTTTT

v_gene: TRBV20-1
abundance: .
d_gene: .
j_gene: TRBJ1-1
CDR3aa: CSAQTVAEAFF
CDR3nt: TGCAGTGCCCAGACGGTGGCTGAAGCTTTCTTT

v_gene: TRBV5-1
abundance: .
d_gene: .
j_gene: TRBJ2-2
CDR3aa: CASSFEGHTGELFF
CDR3nt: TGCGCCAGCAGCTTTGAGGGACACACCGGGGAGCTGTTTTTT

v_gene: TRBV18
abundance: .
d_gene: TRBD2
j_gene: TRBJ2-3
CDR3aa: CASSPLAVSTDTQYF
CDR3nt: TGTGCCAGCTCACCTCTAGCGGTTAGCACAGATACGCAGTATTTT

v_gene: TRBV20-1
abundance: few
d_gene: .
j_gene: TRBJ2-1
CDR3aa: CSASLNEQFF
CDR3nt: TGCAGTGCTAGTCTAAATGAGCAGTTCTTC

v_gene: TRBV9
abundance: .
d_gene: TRBD2
j_gene: TRBJ2-3
CDR3aa: CASSPGTSGRFSADTQYF
CDR3nt: TGTGCCAGCAGCCCAGGGACTAGCGGGAGGTTTAGCGCAGATACGCAGTATTTT

v_gene: TRBV19
abundance: .
d_gene: .
j_gene: TRBJ2-3
CDR3aa: CASSITGSSTDTQYF
CDR3nt: TGTGCCAGTAGTATAACGGGGAGCAGCACAGATACGCAGTATTTT

v_gene: TRBV28
abundance: few
d_gene: TRBD1
j_gene: TRBJ1-2
CDR3aa: CASRPGTGRDGYTF
CDR3nt: TGTGCCAGCAGGCCGGGGACAGGTCGGGATGGCTACACCTTC

v_gene: TRBV5-1
abundance: once
d_gene: TRBD1
j_gene: TRBJ2-5
CDR3aa: CASSGGQGWETQYF
CDR3nt: TGCGCCAGCAGCGGAGGACAGGGTTGGGAGACCCAGTACTTC

v_gene: TRBV30
abundance: .
d_gene: .
j_gene: TRBJ1-6
CDR3aa: CAWTEGLAYNSPLHF
CDR3nt: TGTGCCTGGACCGAAGGGTTGGCCTATAATTCACCCCTCCACTTT

v_gene: TRBV5-1
abundance: .
d_gene: TRBD2
j_gene: TRBJ2-5
CDR3aa: CASSPGRGGKTQYF
CDR3nt: TGCGCCAGCAGCCCAGGTCGGGGGGGGAAGACCCAGTACTTC

v_gene: TRBV6-5
abundance: .
d_gene: .
j_gene: TRBJ2-7
CDR3aa: CASSPLTQVDEQYF
CDR3nt: TGTGCCAGCAGCCCCCTAACACAGGTTGACGAGCAGTACTTC

v_gene: TRBV6-1
abundance: .
d_gene: TRBD1
j_gene: TRBJ2-7
CDR3aa: CASSEFGTGGLYEQYF
CDR3nt: TGTGCCAGCAGTGAATTTGGGACAGGGGGCCTTTACGAGCAGTACTTC

v_gene: TRBV2
abundance: .
d_gene: .
j_gene: TRBJ2-7
CDR3aa: CASSDQQGPFYEQYF
CDR3nt: TGTGCCAGCAGTGACCAGCAAGGTCCTTTCTACGAGCAGTACTTC

v_gene: TRBV28
abundance: .
d_gene: .
j_gene: TRBJ2-1
CDR3aa: CASSRPGLNDNEQFF
CDR3nt: TGTGCCAGCAGTCGGCCGGGCCTAAACGACAATGAGCAGTTCTTC

v_gene: TRBV7-2
abundance: .
d_gene: TRBD1
j_gene: TRBJ2-7
CDR3aa: CASSHPTGRVEQYF
CDR3nt: TGTGCCAGCAGCCACCCGACAGGGCGGGTCGAGCAGTACTTC

v_gene: TRBV28
abundance: once
d_gene: TRBD1
j_gene: TRBJ2-7
CDR3aa: CASSQHRDSYEQYF
CDR3nt: TGTGCCAGCAGCCAACACCGGGACAGCTACGAGCAGTACTTC

v_gene: TRBV6-1
abundance: .
d_gene: TRBD1
j_gene: TRBJ1-2
CDR3aa: CASSEYSSGQGSGYTF
CDR3nt: TGTGCCAGCAGTGAATACTCCTCGGGACAGGGGAGCGGCTACACCTTC

v_gene: TRBV5-1
abundance: .
d_gene: .
j_gene: TRBJ1-2
CDR3aa: CASSLDGPNGYTF
CDR3nt: TGCGCCAGCAGCTTAGATGGCCCCAATGGCTACACCTTC

v_gene: TRBV28
abundance: few
d_gene: .
j_gene: TRBJ2-2
CDR3aa: CASSTVKTTNTGELFF
CDR3nt: TGTGCCAGCAGTACAGTAAAGACAACGAACACCGGGGAGCTGTTTTTT

v_gene: TRBV9
abundance: .
d_gene: .
j_gene: TRBJ2-7
CDR3aa: CASSPSGRSREQYF
CDR3nt: TGTGCCAGCAGCCCCTCGGGACGGTCTAGAGAGCAGTACTTC

v_gene: TRBV7-6
abundance: .
d_gene: .
j_gene: TRBJ1-1
CDR3aa: CASSLDDTGSTEAFF
CDR3nt: TGTGCCAGCAGCTTAGACGACACAGGGAGCACTGAAGCTTTCTTT

v_gene: TRBV28
abundance: .
d_gene: .
j_gene: TRBJ2-2
CDR3aa: CASSFGRRDTGELFF
CDR3nt: TGTGCCAGCAGTTTCGGTAGGCGGGACACCGGGGAGCTGTTTTTT

v_gene: TRBV7-9
abundance: .
d_gene: .
j_gene: TRBJ2-1
CDR3aa: CASSPGSGLAGNEQFF
CDR3nt: TGTGCCAGCAGCCCTGGGTCGGGGCTAGCAGGCAATGAGCAGTTCTTC

v_gene: TRBV27
abundance: few
d_gene: .
j_gene: TRBJ1-2
CDR3aa: CASSSADSNYGYTF
CDR3nt: TGTGCCAGCAGTTCCGCGGACAGTAACTATGGCTACACCTTC

v_gene: TRBV4-1
abundance: .
d_gene: .
j_gene: TRBJ1-2
CDR3aa: CASSQDRRGVGGYTF
CDR3nt: TGCGCCAGCAGCCAAGATCGTAGAGGGGTGGGCGGCTACACCTTC

v_gene: TRBV28
abundance: .
d_gene: TRBD1
j_gene: TRBJ1-4
CDR3aa: CATGQGPLQEKLFF
CDR3nt: TGTGCCACCGGACAGGGTCCGTTGCAAGAAAAACTGTTTTTT

v_gene: TRBV6-4
abundance: many
d_gene: .
j_gene: TRBJ2-3
CDR3aa: CASSPEGNTDTQYF
CDR3nt: TGTGCCAGCAGCCCTGAGGGGAACACAGATACGCAGTATTTT

v_gene: TRBV18
abundance: few
d_gene: .
j_gene: TRBJ1-2
CDR3aa: CASSPVILSGYGYTF
CDR3nt: TGTGCCAGCTCACCAGTGATCCTCAGCGGCTATGGCTACACCTTC

v_gene: TRBV9
abundance: .
d_gene: .
j_gene: TRBJ2-3
CDR3aa: CASSVVSTDTQYF
CDR3nt: TGTGCCAGCAGCGTGGTGAGCACAGATACGCAGTATTTT